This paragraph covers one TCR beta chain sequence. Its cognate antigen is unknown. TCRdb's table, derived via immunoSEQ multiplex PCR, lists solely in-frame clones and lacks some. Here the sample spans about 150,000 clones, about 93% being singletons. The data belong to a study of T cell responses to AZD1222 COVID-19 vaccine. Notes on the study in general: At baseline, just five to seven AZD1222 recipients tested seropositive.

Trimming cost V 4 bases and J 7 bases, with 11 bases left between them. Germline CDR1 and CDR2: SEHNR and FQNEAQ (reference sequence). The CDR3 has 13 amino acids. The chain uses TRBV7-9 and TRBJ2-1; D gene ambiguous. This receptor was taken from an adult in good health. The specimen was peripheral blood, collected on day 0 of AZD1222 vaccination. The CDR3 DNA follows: TGTGCCAGCAGCTCCCCCAGCCGAAATGAGCAGTTCTTC. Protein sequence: CASSSPSRNEQFF.